Reported below is one T cell receptor (beta chain). Its antigen is unknown. Method: immunoSEQ multiplex PCR; TCRdb's copy keeps in-frame clones and lacks some. Of some 6,000 clones in the sample, 40% to 45% were seen once. The data are from a study of T cells in localized non-small cell lung cancer. General study points: Uninvolved neighboring lung showed the greatest T cell clonality, exceeding tumor. Longer overall survival accompanied higher blood T cell density.

The CDR3 contains 15 residues. Deletions cut 1 base from V and 4 bases from J, with 13 bases between. Germline-derived CDR1 and CDR2 are SGHVS and FNYEAQ. This clonotype was obtained from a woman aged 35 to 75 with stage II squamous cell lung carcinoma. This sample comprised lung tumor tissue, obtained before any cancer treatment. This chain connects TRBV7-6 to TRBJ1-1, with D possibly being TRBD1 (5 bases). The CDR3 here is CASSLGGGVATEAFF. In DNA form, the CDR3 reads TGTGCCAGCAGCTTAGGGGGCGGGGTGGCCACTGAAGCTTTCTTT.